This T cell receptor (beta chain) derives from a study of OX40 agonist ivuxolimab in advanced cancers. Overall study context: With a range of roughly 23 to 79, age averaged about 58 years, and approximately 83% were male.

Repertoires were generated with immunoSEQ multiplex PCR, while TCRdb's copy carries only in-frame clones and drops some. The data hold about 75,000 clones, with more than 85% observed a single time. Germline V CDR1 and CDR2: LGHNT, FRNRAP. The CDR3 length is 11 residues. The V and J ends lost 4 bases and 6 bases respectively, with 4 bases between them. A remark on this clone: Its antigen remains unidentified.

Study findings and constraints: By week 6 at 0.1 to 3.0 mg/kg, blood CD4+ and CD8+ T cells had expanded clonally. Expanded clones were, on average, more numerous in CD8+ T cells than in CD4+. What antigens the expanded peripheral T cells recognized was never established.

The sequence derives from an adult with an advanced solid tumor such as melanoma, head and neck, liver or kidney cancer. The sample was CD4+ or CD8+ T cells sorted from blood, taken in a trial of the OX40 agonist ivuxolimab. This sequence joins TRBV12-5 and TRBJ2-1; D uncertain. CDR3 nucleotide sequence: TGTGCTAGTGGTTCCCTCAATGAGCAGTTCTTC. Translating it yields CASGSLNEQFF.